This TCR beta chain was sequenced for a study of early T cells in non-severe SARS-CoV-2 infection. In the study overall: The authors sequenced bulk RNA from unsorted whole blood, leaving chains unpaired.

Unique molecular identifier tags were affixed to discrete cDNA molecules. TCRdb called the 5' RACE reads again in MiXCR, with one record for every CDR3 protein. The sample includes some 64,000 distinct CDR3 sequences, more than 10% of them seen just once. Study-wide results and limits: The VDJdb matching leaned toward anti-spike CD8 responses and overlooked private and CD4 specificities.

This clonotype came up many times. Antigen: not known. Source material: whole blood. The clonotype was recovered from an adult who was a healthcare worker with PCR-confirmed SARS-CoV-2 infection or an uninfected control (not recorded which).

The CDR3 region has the DNA TGTGCCAGCAGCCCAGGGACGTCAGATACGCAGTATTTT. Its protein is CASSPGTSDTQYF. The V gene is TRBV7-8, the J gene TRBJ2-3; D possibly matches TRBD1 or TRBD2 (5 bases each). Trimming took 5 bases from V and 4 from J, leaving 10 bases between them. The CDR3 has 13 residues. Germline assignment: CDR1 SGHVS and CDR2 FQNEAQ.